These 21 T cell receptor beta chains share one sample of origin, sequenced in a study of T cells expressing NK-cell markers. TCRdb re-called the 5' RACE reads and gives one entry per CDR3 protein, without DNA. This specimen shows over 350,000 distinct CDR3 sequences; the ten leading clones hold about 10%. Sequenced input: blood T cells: a sorted CD56 or NKG2C T cell subset, CD4+ or CD8+ T cells, or bulk PBMC T cells (not recorded which). The receptor source for this set is a woman between 50 and 59 years old in good health.

The chain couples TRBV9 to TRBJ2-1; TCRdb calls TRBD2, which cannot be checked without DNA. Germline-derived CDR1 and CDR2 are SGDLS and YYNGEE. The CDR3 sequence is 19 residues long. CDR3 loop: CASSARPGTSGRARNEQFF.

The J gene is TRBJ2-6, the V gene TRBV9; as DNA is missing, the TRBD1 call by TCRdb cannot be tested. Germline V gives CDR1 SGDLS, CDR2 YYNGEE. This CDR3 has 16 amino acids. This chain's CDR3 is CASSVGGFSGANVLTF.

V is TRBV20-1 and J is TRBJ1-2. The germline CDR1 and CDR2 sequences are DFQATT and SNEGSKA (reference sequence). This CDR3 contains 12 residues. The CDR3 loop is CSAREGGLADTF.

The rearrangement links TRBV27 to TRBJ2-1; TCRdb's D call of TRBD2 is untestable without DNA. Germline V gene lookup returns CDR1 MNHEY and CDR2 SMNVEV (reference sequence). This CDR3 is 17 amino acids long. The CDR3 is CASSLKSTGLAYNEQFF.

The CDR3 protein is CASRSGQGGNMNTEAFF. The chain employs TRBV5-1 and TRBJ1-1; TCRdb indicates TRBD1, and absent DNA this call remains unverified. Germline V gene data show CDR1 as SGHRS and CDR2 as YFSETQ. The CDR3 runs to 17 residues.

CDR3 protein: CSASLRHLSTDTQYF. The chain has TRBV20-1 and TRBJ2-3. There are 15 residues in the CDR3. Per germline, CDR1 DFQATT and CDR2 SNEGSKA (reference sequence).

This sequence joins TRBV5-1 and TRBJ1-1. Germline lookup yields CDR1 SGHRS and CDR2 YFSETQ. The CDR3 runs 14 residues. This CDR3 reads CASSLGVLRAAAFF.

The rearrangement joins TRBV5-1 to TRBJ1-2; TCRdb names TRBD1, which stays unverified in the absence of DNA. The CDR3 is 14 residues long. Germline CDR1 is SGHRS and CDR2 is YFSETQ. The CDR3 is CASSPWTPNYGYTF.

J is TRBJ1-3 and V is TRBV12-3 or TRBV12-4; TCRdb's assignment of TRBD1 cannot be checked, as there is no DNA. There are 15 residues in the CDR3. The CDR3 is CASSLPLFSGNTIYF.

V gene TRBV4-1 combines with J gene TRBJ2-5; TCRdb names TRBD2, which stays unverified in the absence of DNA. Germline V gene data show CDR1 as MGHRA and CDR2 as YSYEKL. CDR3 length equals 12 residues. CDR3 sequence: CASTNIGGTQYF.

The CDR3 sequence: CASSWGSGGGGETQYF. The chain links TRBV27 to TRBJ2-5; TCRdb gives TRBD2 as the D gene, but with no DNA this cannot be confirmed. The CDR3 contains 16 residues. Germline values: CDR1 MNHEY, CDR2 SMNVEV (reference sequence).

The chain combines TRBV30 with TRBJ2-5. This CDR3 has 12 residues. CDR1 and CDR2 from the germline V gene are GTSNPN and SVGIG (reference sequence). CDR3 in amino acids: CAWSFTQETQYF.

The V and J genes are TRBV15 and TRBJ2-3; TCRdb proposes TRBD1, but this gene call is untestable without DNA. CDR3 size: 16 residues. Germline-derived CDR1 and CDR2 are LNHNV and YYDKDF (reference sequence). The CDR3 sequence: CATSRVGGQFTDTQYF.

The chain is built from TRBV28 and TRBJ2-1; TCRdb reports TRBD2, a call that lacks DNA to check it against. Germline lookup yields CDR1 MDHEN and CDR2 SYDVKM. The CDR3 totals 18 residues. CDR3 protein: CASYPQTDSGSRGNEQFF.

This chain uses TRBV29-1 with TRBJ2-7; with no DNA, the TCRdb D assignment of TRBD1 cannot be verified. Germline CDR1 SQVTM, CDR2 ANQGSEA. The CDR3 spans 13 residues. The CDR3 loop reads CSVSGLGSYEQYF.

The CDR3 spells CASSLPSGTGQETQYF. The V call is TRBV11-2, the J call TRBJ2-5; TCRdb selects TRBD1, and the lack of DNA leaves this call unchecked. The CDR3 has 16 amino acids. Germline-derived CDR1 and CDR2 are SGHAT and FQNNGV.

The chain couples TRBV4-1 to TRBJ1-4; TCRdb picks TRBD1, but there is no DNA to check that call. The CDR3 is 15 amino acids. Germline V CDR1 and CDR2: MGHRA, YSYEKL. CDR3 sequence: CASSAGQPLNEKLFF.

V gene TRBV2 combines with J gene TRBJ2-1; TCRdb's D gene call, TRBD2, goes unchecked for lack of DNA. The CDR3 contains 15 residues. CDR1 is SNHLY, CDR2 FYNNEI, per germline. The CDR3 loop reads CASSEVDPYEGEQFF.

This chain joins TRBV7-7 and TRBJ2-3. CDR1 is SSHAT, CDR2 FNYEAQ, per germline (reference sequence). The CDR3 sequence is 18 residues long. The CDR3 is CASSLGRLQRGLTDTQYF.

The chain has TRBV5-5 and TRBJ1-5; the D call of TRBD1 rests on TCRdb alone, since no DNA is present to check it. Germline loops: CDR1 SGHKS, CDR2 YYEKEE (reference sequence). The CDR3 has 15 residues. The CDR3 here is CASSLFTGEHQPQHF.

The J gene is TRBJ2-7, the V gene TRBV4-2; TCRdb calls TRBD2, which cannot be checked without DNA. Germline-derived CDR1 and CDR2 are LGHNA and YNFKEQ. CDR3 length equals 14 residues. This CDR3 reads CASTPGGGRYEQYF.